This TCR beta chain appears in the sequencing data of a study of CD8 T cells in ankylosing spondylitis. CDR1 and CDR2 (germline): DFQATT, SNEGSKA (reference sequence). This CDR3 has 17 residues. Making the TCR beta libraries involved quantitative 5'-RACE with molecular barcodes. In TCRdb, the 5' RACE reads were re-called with MiXCR into one record per CDR3 protein. The top ten hold approximately 0.99% of the sample, which has around 300,000 distinct CDR3 sequences, under 15% seen once. On this clonotype itself: Its target is unknown. Compared with germline, one end of the junction differs, possibly owing to a read error.

Broader study findings: Several highly homologous variants formed a TCR beta motif that appeared characteristic of ankylosing spondylitis blood. The authors found the disease-linked clones to be CD8+ and relatively rare in peripheral blood. Reports say disease-linked clones showed up significantly more in matched ankylosing spondylitis synovial fluid.

The receptor comes from a male donor with ankylosing spondylitis or in good health (not recorded which). Sequencing was carried out using blood, either unsorted or a sorted T cell fraction (not recorded which). The rearrangement links TRBV20-1 to TRBJ2-5, with 8 bases aligning to TRBD2. As DNA, the CDR3 is TGCTGTGCTAGAGATTCGGTGTACGGGAGGGGAGGAGAGACCCAGTACTTC. Its translation is CCARDSVYGRGGETQYF.